These 21 T cell receptor beta chains were sequenced from one sample in a study of shared clonotypes between healthy human individuals. Sequenced by immunoSEQ multiplex PCR; TCRdb stores in-frame clones only, minus some. The sample carries 490,000 or so clones, around 78% recorded once. The sample was PBMCs. Every receptor here comes from a woman aged 40 to 49 in good health. Some clones in this sample may be carry-over from other donors' samples.

This clone was recorded only once. This sequence may be a read error, since a much larger clone differs from it by one base. V usage is TRBV29-1 and J usage is TRBJ2-5; 9 nucleotides match TRBD1. The CDR3 is 13 amino acids. The germline V gene encodes CDR1 SQVTM and CDR2 ANQGSEA. The trim removed 7 bases at V and 4 bases at J, leaving 7 bases unmatched. The CDR3 sequence: CSGRDRASETQYF. As DNA, the CDR3 is TGCAGCGGCCGGGACAGGGCATCAGAGACCCAGTACTTC.

This chain connects TRBV7-2 to TRBJ2-1; the D gene is possibly TRBD2 (6 bases). V was clipped by 3 bases and J by 6 bases, with 12 bases between them. Germline CDR1 and CDR2: SGHTA and FQGNSA. The CDR3 contains 14 residues. In nucleotides, the CDR3 is TGTGCCAGCAGCTTTCGGTGGGGAGGCAATGAGCAGTTCTTC. Protein: CASSFRWGGNEQFF.

The chain employs TRBV4-2 and TRBJ2-3; the D gene is possibly TRBD2 (6 bases). V was pared by 4 bases and J by 4 bases, with 12 bases between. Germline CDR1 reads LGHNA; CDR2 reads YNFKEQ. The CDR3 totals 14 residues. The CDR3 reads CASSLNPGADTQYF. CDR3 DNA: TGTGCCAGCAGCCTAAATCCGGGGGCAGATACGCAGTATTTT.

The V and J genes are TRBV5-4 and TRBJ1-1; perhaps TRBD1 as D (6 bases). V lost 1 base to trimming and J lost 6 bases, with 16 bases between them. Germline V gene data show CDR1 as SGHNT and CDR2 as YYREEE (reference sequence). The length of the CDR3 is 15 residues. Written as DNA, the CDR3 is TGTGCCAGCAGCTTGCCCACAGGGTTTCTCTCTGAAGCTTTCTTT. Residues: CASSLPTGFLSEAFF.

V usage is TRBV5-1 and J usage is TRBJ1-1; 7 bases match TRBD1. The germline V gene has CDR1 SGHRS and CDR2 YFSETQ. The J segment lost 3 bases and the V segment lost 4 bases, leaving 6 bases of the junction unmatched. The CDR3 contains 14 residues. The CDR3 DNA follows: TGCGCCAGCAGCCGTGACAGGGCCGACACTGAAGCTTTCTTT. This gives the protein CASSRDRADTEAFF.

The chain links TRBV18 to TRBJ2-1; D tentatively fits TRBD1 or TRBD2 (7 bases each). V was cut by 2 bases and J by 2 bases, with 10 bases left in between. The CDR3 contains 15 residues. The germline CDR1 and CDR2 sequences are KGHSH and LQKENI. The CDR3: CASSPSGTAYNEQFF. CDR3 nucleotides: TGTGCCAGCTCACCAAGCGGGACAGCCTACAATGAGCAGTTCTTC.

In this sample, this clone turned up a few times. The CDR3 DNA is TGTGCCAGCAGCTTGGCTGTGGGGGGACGGGACCTGCTTCGTGGCGAGCAGTACTTC. Translated, it gives CASSLAVGGRDLLRGEQYF. The rearrangement joins TRBV5-6 to TRBJ2-7; tentative D call: TRBD2 (6 bases). The ends were cut back, 0 bases at V and 6 bases at J, with 28 bases in the middle. CDR3 length equals 19 residues. Germline V lookup: CDR1 SGHDT, CDR2 YYEEEE.

The rearrangement links TRBV29-1 to TRBJ2-5, with TRBD1 matching over 9 bases. The CDR3 length is 15 residues. Germline trimming cut 1 base from V and 3 bases from J; bases unmatched to any gene: 6. The germline V gene encodes CDR1 SQVTM and CDR2 ANQGSEA. CDR3 sequence (DNA): TGCAGCGTTGAAGGCGTGACAGGGGGGGAAGAGACCCAGTACTTC. Translated: CSVEGVTGGEETQYF.

The V gene is TRBV11-2, the J gene TRBJ2-7; D perhaps matches TRBD2 (5 bases). CDR3 length: 12 amino acids. The germline V gene has CDR1 SGHAT and CDR2 FQNNGV. Trimming cost V 5 bases and J 5 bases, with 10 bases left between them. CDR3 coding DNA: TGTGCCAGCAGCCGACTCGGGGACGAGCAGTACTTC. Protein: CASSRLGDEQYF.

The V gene is TRBV6-6, the J gene TRBJ1-5, with a weak D call TRBD1 (6 bases). This CDR3 is built from 14 residues. Germline-derived CDR1 and CDR2 are MNHNY and SVGAGI (reference sequence). V lost 6 bases to trimming and J lost 2 bases, with 11 bases between them. In DNA form, the CDR3 reads TGTGCCAGCAGACAGACAGGAGGCAATCAGCCCCAGCATTTT. This codes for CASRQTGGNQPQHF.

This sequence joins TRBV7-9 and TRBJ2-7, with a weak D call TRBD1 (5 bases). The length of the CDR3 is 13 residues. Looked up from germline, CDR1 is SEHNR and CDR2 is FQNEAQ (reference sequence). V shed 4 bases and J shed 3 bases, with 10 bases lying between them. The CDR3 region is CASSSDTNYEQYF. The CDR3 nucleotides are TGTGCCAGCAGCTCGGACACAAACTACGAGCAGTACTTC.

The chain uses TRBV5-1 and TRBJ2-1, with a possible D match to TRBD1 (6 bases). Trimming took 4 bases from V and 2 from J, leaving 13 bases between them. The CDR3 has 15 residues. Germline V CDR1 and CDR2: SGHRS, YFSETQ. CDR3 DNA sequence: TGCGCCAGCAGCCCCCAGACAGGACCCTACAATGAGCAGTTCTTC. The encoded protein is CASSPQTGPYNEQFF. Full variable domain (missing parts from reference TRBV5-1 and TRBJ2-1): KAGVTQTPRYLIKTRGQQVTLSCSPISGHRSVSWYQQTPGQGLQFLFEYFSETQRNKGNFPGRFSGRQFSNSRSEMNVSTLELGDSALYLCASSPQTGPYNEQFFGPGTRLTVL.

This clone was recorded a few times. This chain connects TRBV5-1 to TRBJ1-2, with 11 bases aligning to TRBD1. V trimming: 0 bases; J trimming: 6 bases; junction bases outside the gene matches: 10. The CDR3 has 17 residues. Germline V gene data show CDR1 as SGHRS and CDR2 as YFSETQ. This chain's CDR3 is CASSLEPASGQGDGYTF. The CDR3 region has the DNA TGCGCCAGCAGCTTGGAACCCGCCTCGGGACAGGGGGATGGCTACACCTTC.

The genes are TRBV27 and TRBJ1-2; D remains ambiguous. V was shortened by 2 bases and J by 4 bases, with 17 bases between the two germline ends. The CDR3 extends over 16 amino acids. Germline V gene data show CDR1 as MNHEY and CDR2 as SMNVEV (reference sequence). The CDR3 coding sequence is TGTGCCAGCAGTTTAAAGGGCTGGCAGCAACCCTATGGCTACACCTTC. Translated: CASSLKGWQQPYGYTF.

V usage is TRBV30 and J usage is TRBJ1-2; perhaps TRBD1 as D (6 bases). V was cut by 2 bases and J by 8 bases, with 15 bases left in between. Germline CDR1 reads GTSNPN; CDR2 reads SVGIG (reference sequence). The CDR3 sequence is 13 residues long. The CDR3 DNA is TGTGCCTGGAGTATAGGACAGCGACTGGGCTACACCTTC. This sequence encodes CAWSIGQRLGYTF.

CDR3 loop: CASSLVGSLSPDTQYF. CDR3 DNA sequence: TGTGCCAGCAGCTTAGTAGGCTCCCTTTCCCCAGATACGCAGTATTTT. This chain uses TRBV11-2 with TRBJ2-3; unclear D gene. Germline lookup yields CDR1 SGHAT and CDR2 FQNNGV. The CDR3 has 16 residues. V dropped 1 base and J dropped 4 bases, with 15 bases sitting between them.

The chain combines TRBV11-3 with TRBJ2-5; no clear D. CDR1 SGHNT and CDR2 YENEEA come from the germline V gene. The length of the CDR3 is 17 residues. Trimming shortened V by 8 bases and J by 2 bases, and 24 bases separated the two germline ends. The CDR3 protein is CASALVPRGVRQETQYF. The CDR3 DNA is TGTGCCAGCGCACTCGTTCCCCGCGGCGTACGACAAGAGACCCAGTACTTC.

The V and J genes are TRBV9 and TRBJ2-7; D gene uncertain. Per germline, CDR1 SGDLS and CDR2 YYNGEE. V lost 4 bases, J lost 2 bases, and 19 bases lay in between. This CDR3 is built from 16 residues. The CDR3 DNA reads TGTGCCAGCAGCCCAGGAGCTACCGTAGGTACCTACGAGCAGTACTTC. Protein product: CASSPGATVGTYEQYF.

The chain has TRBV5-6 and TRBJ2-2; TRBD2 aligns across 9 bases. The CDR3 is 19 amino acids. V lost 4 bases and J lost 5; bases outside the gene matches: 18. Germline assignment: CDR1 SGHDT and CDR2 YYEEEE. The CDR3 region is CASSVEWENSGRGTGELFF. For the CDR3, the DNA is TGTGCCAGCAGCGTCGAGTGGGAAAATAGCGGGAGAGGAACCGGGGAGCTGTTTTTT.

On this clone itself: One end of the junction fails to match germline, which may point to a read error. This chain connects TRBV11-2 to TRBJ2-3, with 8 bases that match TRBD2. The CDR3 spans 15 residues. Per germline, CDR1 SGHAT and CDR2 FQNNGV. The CDR3 DNA is TGTGCCAACAGCCCGGGGCCGGCGGGAGGAGATACGCAGTATTTT. Translating gives CANSPGPAGGDTQYF.

The chain uses TRBV18 and TRBJ2-5; tentatively, D is TRBD2 (6 bases). The CDR3 has 15 residues. CDR1 and CDR2 (germline): KGHSH, LQKENI. Trimming pared 2 bases from V and 2 bases from J, leaving 12 bases between. CDR3 bases: TGTGCCAGCTCACCATACCGGGACTCTCAAGAGACCCAGTACTTC. Encoded protein: CASSPYRDSQETQYF.